Here is one T cell receptor (beta chain) with its context. Its cognate antigen is unknown. Study processing details: Quality scores were absent from the junction-only immunoSEQ sequences, so filtering differed. The method was immunoSEQ multiplex PCR; TCRdb's version includes in-frame clones alone and lacks a portion of them. Clonal size and the V and J genes are those of that table, whereas D and trimming came from the DNA. The data hold about half a million clones, with 70% to 85% observed a single time. This sample was taken from a study of shared clonotypes between healthy human individuals. J gave up 0 bases and V 7 bases, and 6 bases lay outside the gene matches. Germline assignment: CDR1 SQVTM and CDR2 ANQGSEA. The CDR3 has 14 amino acids. Study results and limitations: An expected dependence of interdonor clonotype sharing on sequencing depth was noted.

The sequence derives from a woman aged 40 to 50 in good health. Some clones in this sample may be carry-over from other donors' samples. The sequenced sample consisted of PBMCs. V is TRBV29-1 and J is TRBJ2-1; 7 bases fit TRBD1. The chain's CDR3 is CSGRRQGSYNEQFF. The CDR3 nucleotides are TGCAGCGGGCGCAGACAGGGCTCCTACAATGAGCAGTTCTTC.